This T cell receptor (beta chain) was obtained from a study of vaccination effects on CD4 cells after COVID-19. ViraFEST assay sequencing came after antigen-specific CD4+ T cells were expanded with viral peptide pools. Following 10 days of culture, CD4+ T cells were isolated. Vaccinees lacked prior SARS-CoV-2 infection and tested negative for nucleocapsid antibodies. For this clone: The antigen remains unidentified.

The length of the CDR3 is 15 residues. The V gene's germline CDR1 is MGHRA and CDR2 YSYEKL. Trimming took 2 bases from V and 7 from J; bases not matched to a gene: 9. The repertoire was sequenced with immunoSEQ multiplex PCR; TCRdb's copy has only in-frame clones and lacks some. This table has around 60,000 clones, around 77% appearing once. The receptor was isolated from a human donor who received a COVID-19 vaccine. The gene calls are TRBV4-1 and TRBJ1-2, with 8 bases that match TRBD1. Sample: CD4+ T cells from PBMCs cultured with HCoV-NL63 spike peptides, taken before COVID-19 vaccination. The DNA of the CDR3 is TGCGCCAGCAGCCAACCCGGGACAGGAAGGTCTGGCTACACCTTC. This gives the protein CASSQPGTGRSGYTF.